The subject of this entry is one T cell receptor (beta chain). No antigen is known for it. It has no much larger one-base neighbor in the sample; base qualities were not kept. These data originate in a study of blood T cell repertoires in COVID-19 (dated by TCRdb to 2020 to 2022). Context from the whole study: Samples from collaborators originated in the United States, Italy and Spain and spanned both the acute and convalescent phases of COVID-19. HLA class I and class II types, where available, came from metadata supplied by the sample provider rather than from assay-based typing. The prospective study material was composed of cDNA or gDNA derived from T cells, B-cell-depleted T cells, or PBMCs. Subjects who had been exposed to COVID-19, were actively infected with it, or had recovered from it provided the deeply sampled blood TCRbeta repertoires that made up the dataset. Samples were obtained from the ongoing ImmuneRACE study (first 160 participants) and from 950 to 1,500 subjects provided by 6 global collaborators. The sample metadata nearly always contained a de-identified subject ID, COVID-19 status, age in years and sex. The repertoires were released in a freely available public database meant as a resource for research on the immune response to SARS-CoV-2. Study-wide conclusions, independent of this receptor: The quantity of clinical and demographic metadata differed by source and by participant and was supplied without curation.

V was cut back by 8 bases and J by 3 bases, leaving a gap of 14 bases between them. CDR1 and CDR2 are read off the germline V gene (reference sequence) as LNHDA and SQIVND. The CDR3 numbers 13 residues from cysteine through phenylalanine. Just CDR3 DNA is preserved here, 39 bases in frame from base 1. Another Seattle source contributed samples from volunteer blood donors who had recovered from COVID-19. Whole blood was collected in K2EDTA tubes by collaborating institutions according to the institutions' own protocols. For TCRbeta analysis, collaborator samples were shipped as frozen whole blood, as isolated PBMCs, or as DNA extracted from either sample type. TCRbeta CDR3 regions were amplified from genomic DNA using the immunoSEQ Assay, a bias-controlled multiplex PCR. The source study handled its data this way. Nucleated cell counts per sample were estimated from amplification of reference gene primers within the assay. Sequence reads were collapsed and filtered to measure the absolute abundance of every unique TCRbeta CDR3 rearrangement. Productive Simpson clonality was computed per sample as the square root of Simpson's diversity index over productive rearrangements. The table comes from immuneACCESS by way of TCRdb, which keeps in-frame sequences with V and J called. Part of the clones is missing from these tables; in studies checked, under half for an unresolved V gene and the rest for unknown reasons. V and J calls and clone size are copied from that table; D and trimming were computed from the DNA. The sample table contains 200,000 to 250,000 clones; only one count was recorded for over 75% of them. In total, the top ten clones hold about 1.9% of the sample.

The clonotype comes from a man younger than 45 who had recovered from COVID-19. Recombination connected TRBV19 to TRBJ2-7, with TRBD1 tentatively as D gene (5 bases match). The sample consisted of peripheral blood. The CDR3 in this case is CASAEGVGYEQYF. The bases are TGTGCCAGTGCAGAAGGGGTAGGCTACGAGCAGTACTTC.